This TCR beta chain originates from a study of PD-1 blockade in classical Hodgkin lymphoma. Study-wide results and caveats: Diversity similar to that of newly diagnosed patients was seen at baseline in complete responders.

Trimming removed 0 bases from V and 0 bases from J, with 10 bases in between. The CDR3 runs to 16 residues. Germline-derived CDR1 and CDR2 are SGDLS and YYNGEE. All trial patients relapsed after autologous stem cell transplantation. This table comes from immunoSEQ multiplex PCR, and its TCRdb copy is limited to in-frame clones, with some not included. The sample yields some 23,000 clones, roughly three quarters seen once. A note on this clone: Its antigen is undetermined.

The receptor was isolated from a human donor with classical Hodgkin lymphoma. This chain uses TRBV9 with TRBJ1-3, with D maybe TRBD1 (5 bases). Sequences were derived from peripheral blood mononuclear cells (PBMCs), sampled at baseline. Here the CDR3 reads CASSVGGRVSGNTIYF. In DNA, the CDR3 is TGTGCCAGCAGCGTAGGTGGCAGGGTCTCTGGAAACACCATATATTTT.